These 21 T cell receptor beta chains originate from one sample sequenced in a study of blood T cell repertoires in COVID-19. Only in-frame clones appear in the TCRdb table, and some are missing; sequencing was by immunoSEQ multiplex PCR. The sample yields about 250,000 clones, about nine tenths seen once. The sample consisted of PBMCs or T cells enriched from blood (not recorded which). All receptors derive from a woman under 30 who had recovered from COVID-19.

The chain has TRBV18 and TRBJ2-5; no clear D gene. Germline assignment: CDR1 KGHSH and CDR2 LQKENI. CDR3 length: 14 residues. V was clipped by 0 bases and J by 5 bases, with 10 bases between them. CDR3 in DNA: TGTGCCAGCTCACCACCGAGTAAAAGCGAGACCCAGTACTTC. Amino acids: CASSPPSKSETQYF.

J is TRBJ2-3 and V is TRBV2; TRBD2 matches at 12 bases. Trimming removed 7 bases from V and 4 bases from J; junction bases left unmatched: 9. Germline V gene data show CDR1 as SNHLY and CDR2 as FYNNEI. There are 16 residues in the CDR3. As DNA, the CDR3 is TGTGCCAGCACGGAGACTAGCGGGAGAGGGGCAGATACGCAGTATTTT. Protein product: CASTETSGRGADTQYF.

This chain connects TRBV27 to TRBJ2-7, with unresolved D. Deletions cut 4 bases from V and 4 bases from J, with 5 bases between. The CDR3 runs to 11 residues. Germline loops: CDR1 MNHEY, CDR2 SMNVEV (reference sequence). Written as DNA, the CDR3 is TGTGCCAGCAGTTCCCCTTACGAGCAGTACTTC. Translated, it gives CASSSPYEQYF.

The rearrangement links TRBV3-1 (or the pseudogene TRBV3-2) to TRBJ1-3; a weak D match, TRBD1 (5 bases). The length of the CDR3 is 13 residues. V shed 8 bases and J shed 4 bases, with 12 bases lying between them. Germline CDR1 and CDR2: LGHDT and YNNKEL (reference sequence). CDR3 sequence: CASGGKGGNTIYF. The CDR3 coding sequence is TGTGCCAGCGGGGGGAAGGGCGGAAACACCATATATTTT.

This clone has a handful of counts. The rearrangement joins TRBV4-1 to TRBJ2-5, with 13 nucleotides matching TRBD2. The germline CDR1 and CDR2 sequences are MGHRA and YSYEKL. The CDR3 consists of 17 residues. V dropped 4 bases and J dropped 5; count of bases not matched to a gene: 10. In nucleotides, the CDR3 is TGCGCCAGCAGCCCCCGGACTAGCGGGAGTGGTGGGGAGACCCAGTACTTC. Amino acids: CASSPRTSGSGGETQYF.

The rearrangement links TRBV18 to TRBJ2-1; 13 nucleotides match TRBD2. The CDR3 runs to 16 residues. Germline V gene data show CDR1 as KGHSH and CDR2 as LQKENI. Trimming took 1 base from V and 8 from J; bases not matched to a gene: 5. The CDR3 here is CASSPRLAGGQYEQFF. CDR3 sequence (DNA): TGTGCCAGCTCACCACGACTAGCGGGAGGTCAATATGAGCAGTTCTTC.

This sequence joins TRBV19 and TRBJ2-7; 9 bases agree with TRBD1. V gave up 7 bases and J gave up 1 base; unmatched junction bases: 5. CDR1 is LNHDA, CDR2 SQIVND, per germline (reference sequence). The CDR3 sequence is 14 residues long. The DNA of the CDR3 is TGTGCCAGTACCGTGACAGGGGGTTCCTACGAGCAGTACTTC. It is translated as CASTVTGGSYEQYF. The complete variable domain, with remaining parts taken from reference TRBV19 and TRBJ2-7, reads DGGITQSPKYLFRKEGQNVTLSCEQNLNHDAMYWYRQDPGQGLRLIYYSQIVNDFQKGDIAEGYSVSREKKESFPLTVTSAQKNPTAFYLCASTVTGGSYEQYFGPGTRLTVT.

The gene calls are TRBV5-1 and TRBJ1-2; 10 nucleotides align to TRBD1. V was clipped by 4 bases and J by 0 bases; unmatched bases: 3. Germline V gives CDR1 SGHRS, CDR2 YFSETQ. This CDR3 is 15 amino acids long. CDR3 sequence reads: CASSPGQGANYGYTF. The CDR3 nucleotides read TGCGCCAGCAGCCCAGGACAGGGGGCTAACTATGGCTACACCTTC.

This clone was recorded once. The rearrangement joins TRBV11-2 to TRBJ2-1, with D perhaps TRBD2 (6 bases). CDR3 length: 13 amino acids. V dropped 0 bases and J dropped 7 bases, with 7 bases sitting between them. Germline V gene data show CDR1 as SGHAT and CDR2 as FQNNGV. Here the CDR3 reads CASSLDGGNEQFF. DNA for the CDR3: TGTGCCAGCAGCTTAGATGGAGGGAATGAGCAGTTCTTC. The variable domain in full, completed from reference TRBV11-2 and TRBJ2-1, reads EAGVAQSPRYKIIEKRQSVAFWCNPISGHATLYWYQQILGQGPKLLIQFQNNGVVDDSQLPKDRFSAERLKGVDSTLKIQPAKLEDSAVYLCASSLDGGNEQFFGPGTRLTVL.

This chain uses TRBV18 with TRBJ2-7, with 10 bases lining up with TRBD2. The J segment lost 6 bases and the V segment lost 0 bases, leaving 11 bases of the junction unmatched. The CDR3 loop spans 17 amino acids. CDR1 is KGHSH and CDR2 is LQKENI in the germline V gene. The CDR3 nucleotides are TGTGCCAGCTCACCACCGAGGAGCGGGAGGGCTTCGGCCGAGCAGTACTTC. Translation gives CASSPPRSGRASAEQYF.

The rearrangement links TRBV27 to TRBJ1-5; 7 bases match TRBD1. Losses at the gene ends were 5 bases for V and 3 bases for J; bases not matched to a gene: 7. Germline V gene data show CDR1 as MNHEY and CDR2 as SMNVEV (reference sequence). This CDR3 contains 15 residues. CDR3 sequence reads: CASSITGEHNQPQHF. As DNA, the CDR3 is TGTGCCAGCAGTATTACAGGGGAGCACAATCAGCCCCAGCATTTT.

The chain joins TRBV3-1 (or the pseudogene TRBV3-2) to TRBJ1-2, with no clear D. V shed 4 bases and J shed 9 bases, with 18 bases lying between them. Germline V gives CDR1 LGHDT, CDR2 YNNKEL (reference sequence). This CDR3 comprises 14 residues. CDR3 protein: CASSPTRAGGSYTF. CDR3 bases: TGTGCCAGCAGCCCTACTAGGGCCGGCGGTAGCTACACCTTC.

The rearrangement joins TRBV3-1 (or the pseudogene TRBV3-2) to TRBJ1-6; D gene ambiguous. Germline V gives CDR1 LGHDT, CDR2 YNNKEL (reference sequence). The CDR3 length is 16 residues. Trimming took off 3 bases at V and 6 bases at J, with 15 bases between the two ends. For the CDR3, the DNA is TGTGCCAGCAGCCACCTCGGGTCTGAAGGTAATTCACCCCTCCACTTT. Translation gives CASSHLGSEGNSPLHF.

The chain is built from TRBV18 and TRBJ1-1, with 9 bases fitting TRBD1. Germline V CDR1 and CDR2: KGHSH, LQKENI. The CDR3 is 15 amino acids. The V gene end was trimmed by 3 bases and the J gene end by 2 bases; junction bases not matched to a gene: 4. In nucleotides, the CDR3 is TGTGCCAGCTCACCCGGGACAGGGAAAAACACTGAAGCTTTCTTT. Amino acids: CASSPGTGKNTEAFF.

This clone was found a few times. V is TRBV6-5 and J is TRBJ2-5; a possible D gene is TRBD1 (6 bases). This CDR3 contains 15 residues. The V and J ends lost 2 bases and 5 bases respectively, with 15 bases between them. Germline V lookup: CDR1 MNHEY, CDR2 SVGAGI. This CDR3 reads CASSYGQITRETQYF. As DNA, the CDR3 is TGTGCCAGCAGTTACGGACAGATAACGAGGGAGACCCAGTACTTC.

The chain carries TRBV2 and TRBJ1-3, with TRBD1 matching 9 bases. This CDR3 region has 13 residues. The J segment lost 8 bases and the V segment lost 7 bases, leaving 6 bases of the junction unmatched. Germline V lookup: CDR1 SNHLY, CDR2 FYNNEI. Written as DNA, the CDR3 is TGTGCCAGCAACCGGGACAGGGATGACACCATATATTTT. It translates to CASNRDRDDTIYF.

The chain employs TRBV19 and TRBJ1-1; TRBD1 might be the D (6 bases). This CDR3 contains 15 residues. Germline values: CDR1 LNHDA, CDR2 SQIVND (reference sequence). Trimming pared 10 bases from V and 1 base from J, leaving 19 bases between. In DNA, the CDR3 is TGTGCCACGACCTGGGGGGGGGCCGCGAACACTGAAGCTTTCTTT. Translation: CATTWGGAANTEAFF.

This clone was seen just once. The rearrangement uses TRBV18 and TRBJ2-3, with 9 nucleotides matching TRBD2. Per the germline V gene, CDR1 is KGHSH and CDR2 is LQKENI. Trimming took 3 bases from V and 1 from J; bases not matched to a gene: 8. This CDR3 region has 17 residues. CDR3 sequence (DNA): TGTGCCAGCTCACCGTCCATAGCGGGAGCGGGCACAGATACGCAGTATTTT. As protein: CASSPSIAGAGTDTQYF.

CDR3 region: CASSTGSSEQFF. The CDR3 DNA reads TGTGCCAGCAGTACGGGGTCGAGTGAGCAGTTCTTC. The chain uses TRBV2 and TRBJ2-1, with a weak D call TRBD2 (5 bases). CDR1 SNHLY and CDR2 FYNNEI come from the germline V gene. Trimming stripped 5 bases from V and 9 bases from J, with 11 bases between. The CDR3 has 12 amino acids.

The sample holds one count of this clone. This sequence joins TRBV7-9 and TRBJ1-6; 8 nucleotides line up with TRBD1. Trimming cost V 4 bases and J 7 bases; bases outside gene matches: 6. This CDR3 is built from 15 residues. Germline V gene lookup returns CDR1 SEHNR and CDR2 FQNEAQ (reference sequence). CDR3 sequence reads: CASSSVTGGNSPLHF. The CDR3 DNA follows: TGTGCCAGCAGCTCGGTTACAGGGGGAAATTCACCCCTCCACTTT.

DNA for the CDR3: TGTGCCAGCAGTTTCTCCCAGGGCGGTCAGCCCCAGCATTTT. It specifies CASSFSQGGQPQHF. This chain joins TRBV6-5 and TRBJ1-5, with TRBD1 as a possible D gene (5 bases). Trimming left V 4 bases short and J 6 bases short, with 13 bases between. The V gene's germline CDR1 is MNHEY and CDR2 SVGAGI. The CDR3 covers 14 residues.